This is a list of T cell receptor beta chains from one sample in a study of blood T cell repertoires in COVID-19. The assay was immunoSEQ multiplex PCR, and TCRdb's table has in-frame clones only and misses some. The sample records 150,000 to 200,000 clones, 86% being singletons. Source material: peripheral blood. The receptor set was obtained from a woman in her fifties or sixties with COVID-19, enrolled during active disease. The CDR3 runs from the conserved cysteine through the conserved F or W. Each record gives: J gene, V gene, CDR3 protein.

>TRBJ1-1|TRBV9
CASSVTGGSNTEAFF
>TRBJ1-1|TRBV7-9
CASSLAMGAENTEAFF
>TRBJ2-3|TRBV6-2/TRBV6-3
CASSYGEGPTTDTQYF
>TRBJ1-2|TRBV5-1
CASSLGTAYGYTF
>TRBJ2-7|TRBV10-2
CASRAGTEAYEQYF
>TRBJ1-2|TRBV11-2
CASSLGLPGGGYTF
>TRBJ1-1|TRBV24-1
CATSDRQGSEAFF
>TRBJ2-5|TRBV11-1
CASSTRLASGQETQYF
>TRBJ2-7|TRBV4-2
CASSQDWVGQRTYEQYF
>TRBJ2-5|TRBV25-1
CASSEFLGGPQETQYF
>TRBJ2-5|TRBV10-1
CASSVNRGSETQYF
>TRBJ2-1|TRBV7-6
CASSRDTGVLGNEQFF
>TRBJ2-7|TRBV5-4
CASSLQGPRSYEQYF
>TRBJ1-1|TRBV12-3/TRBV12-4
CASSPPGDTEAFF
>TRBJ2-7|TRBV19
CATSRRGLAGNEQYF
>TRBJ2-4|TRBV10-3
CAISGTDPRSQNIQYF
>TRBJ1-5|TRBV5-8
CASSSGFRSQPQHF
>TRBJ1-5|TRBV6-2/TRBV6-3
CASSPGHPQHF
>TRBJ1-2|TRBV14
CASSRDRGFFNYGYTF
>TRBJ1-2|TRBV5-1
CASSSYLGQKDGYTF
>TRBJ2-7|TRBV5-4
CASSQRQGYSYEQYF
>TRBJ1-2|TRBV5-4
CASSMRTGSIYGYTF
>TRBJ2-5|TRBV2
CASSENLASGKVETQYF
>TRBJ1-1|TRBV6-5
CASSTDRLGAEAFF
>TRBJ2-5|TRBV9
CASSAPGGASGQETQYF
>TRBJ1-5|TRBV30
CALCRTGGNQPQHF
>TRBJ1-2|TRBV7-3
CASSAGINGYGYTF
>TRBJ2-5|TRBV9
CASSAGTRVETQYF
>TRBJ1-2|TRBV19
CASNTLVGLYGYTF
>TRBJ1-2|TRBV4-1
CASSQEFALDGYTF
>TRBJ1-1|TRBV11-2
CASSRDRVNTEAFF
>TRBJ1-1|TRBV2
CASSVRQGMNTEAFF
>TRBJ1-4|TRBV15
CATSSRRGATNEKLFF
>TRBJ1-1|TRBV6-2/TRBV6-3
CASSRGTGRTEAFF
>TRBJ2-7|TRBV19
CASSIADRGTYEQYF
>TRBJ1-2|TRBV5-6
CASSWGQGPFYGYTF